The present T cell receptor (beta chain) was sequenced within a study of blood T cell repertoires in COVID-19. This table comes from immunoSEQ multiplex PCR, and its TCRdb copy is limited to in-frame clones, with some not included. The data contain approximately 180,000 clones, about 80% of them singletons. V lost 4 bases and J 2 bases, leaving 15 bases between the germline ends. Germline CDR1 is SGHDN and CDR2 is FVKESK. The CDR3 contains 17 residues. Sequencing used peripheral blood. The source is a woman between 70 and 85 years old with acute or convalescent COVID-19. The chain carries TRBV14 and TRBJ1-6, with D hard to call. Here the CDR3 reads CASSPQLGGPYNSPLHF. CDR3 sequence (DNA): TGTGCCAGCAGCCCCCAGCTGGGAGGGCCCTATAATTCACCCCTCCACTTT.